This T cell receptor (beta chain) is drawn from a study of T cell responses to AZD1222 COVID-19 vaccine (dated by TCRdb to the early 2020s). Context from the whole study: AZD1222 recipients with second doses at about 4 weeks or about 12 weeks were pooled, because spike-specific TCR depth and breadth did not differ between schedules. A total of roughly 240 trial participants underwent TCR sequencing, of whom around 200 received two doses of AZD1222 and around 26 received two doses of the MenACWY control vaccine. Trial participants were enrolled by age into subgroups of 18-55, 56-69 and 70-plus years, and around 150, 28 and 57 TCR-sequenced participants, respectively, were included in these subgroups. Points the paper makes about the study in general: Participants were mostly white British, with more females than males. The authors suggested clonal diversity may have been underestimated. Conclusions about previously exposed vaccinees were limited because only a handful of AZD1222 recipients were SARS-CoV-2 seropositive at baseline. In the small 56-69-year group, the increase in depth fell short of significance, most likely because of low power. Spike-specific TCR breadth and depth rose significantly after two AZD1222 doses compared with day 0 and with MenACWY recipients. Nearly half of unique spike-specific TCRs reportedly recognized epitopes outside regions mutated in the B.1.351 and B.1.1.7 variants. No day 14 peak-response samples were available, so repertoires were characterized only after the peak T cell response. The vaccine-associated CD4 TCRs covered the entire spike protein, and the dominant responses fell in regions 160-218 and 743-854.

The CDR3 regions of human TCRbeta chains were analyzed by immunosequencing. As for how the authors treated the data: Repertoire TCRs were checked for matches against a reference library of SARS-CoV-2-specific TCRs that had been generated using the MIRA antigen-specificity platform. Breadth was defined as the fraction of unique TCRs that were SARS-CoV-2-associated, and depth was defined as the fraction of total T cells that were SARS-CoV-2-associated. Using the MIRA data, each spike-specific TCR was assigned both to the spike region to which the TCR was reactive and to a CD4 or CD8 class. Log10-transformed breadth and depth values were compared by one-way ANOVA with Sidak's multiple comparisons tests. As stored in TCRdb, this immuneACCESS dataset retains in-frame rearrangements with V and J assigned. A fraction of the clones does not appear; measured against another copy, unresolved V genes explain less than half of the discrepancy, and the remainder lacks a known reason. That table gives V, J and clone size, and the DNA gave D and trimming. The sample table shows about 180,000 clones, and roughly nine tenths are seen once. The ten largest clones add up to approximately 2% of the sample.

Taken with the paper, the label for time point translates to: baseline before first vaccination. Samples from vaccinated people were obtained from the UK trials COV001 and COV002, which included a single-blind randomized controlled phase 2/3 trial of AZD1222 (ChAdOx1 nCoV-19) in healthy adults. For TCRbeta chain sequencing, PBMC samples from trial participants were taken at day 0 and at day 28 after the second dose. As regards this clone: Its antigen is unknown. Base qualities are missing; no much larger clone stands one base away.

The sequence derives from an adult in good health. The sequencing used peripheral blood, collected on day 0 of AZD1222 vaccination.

At the DNA level, the sequence is TGTGCCAGCAGTTACCGGAACAGGGATGGCTACACCTTC. Its translation reads: CASSYRNRDGYTF. The V and J genes are TRBV6-5 and TRBJ1-2; 6 matching bases give a weak D call of TRBD1. The CDR3 has 13 amino acids, counting the end cysteine and phenylalanine. The kept DNA is CDR3 alone, 39 bases in frame from the first base. The trim is 2 bases for V and 6 bases for J, with a gap of 10 bases between the germline ends. Via the germline V gene, CDR1 is MNHEY and CDR2 SVGAGI.